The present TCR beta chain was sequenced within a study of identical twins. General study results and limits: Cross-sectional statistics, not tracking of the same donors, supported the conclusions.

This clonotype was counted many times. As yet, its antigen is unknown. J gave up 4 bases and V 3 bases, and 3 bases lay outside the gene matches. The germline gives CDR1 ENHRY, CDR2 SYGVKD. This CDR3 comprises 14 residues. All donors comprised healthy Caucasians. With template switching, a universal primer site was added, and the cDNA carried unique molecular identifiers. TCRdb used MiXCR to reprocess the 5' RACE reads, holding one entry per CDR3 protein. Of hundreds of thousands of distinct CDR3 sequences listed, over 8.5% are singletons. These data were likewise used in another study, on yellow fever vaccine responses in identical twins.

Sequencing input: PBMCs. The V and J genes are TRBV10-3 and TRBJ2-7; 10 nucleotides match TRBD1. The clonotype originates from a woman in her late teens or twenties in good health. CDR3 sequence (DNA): TGTGCCATCAGTGATAGGGGACAGGGGTACGAGCAGTACTTC. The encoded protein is CAISDRGQGYEQYF.